Sequencing of this TCR beta chain was carried out in a study of cytomegalovirus exposure and HLA in healthy donors. This table comes from immunoSEQ multiplex PCR, and its TCRdb copy is limited to in-frame clones, with some not included. The sample carries some 75,000 clones, 95% to 97% recorded once. CDR1 and CDR2 (germline): ENHRY, SYGVKD. Trimming took 6 bases from V and 4 from J, leaving 15 bases between them. There are 14 residues in the CDR3. The gene calls are TRBV10-3 and TRBJ1-2; the D is unclear. Sequencing was performed on PBMCs. This sequence was found in a woman aged 18-35 years in good health and CMV-seronegative. DNA for the CDR3: TGTGCCATCAGGTACTCCCTAACCGTCTATGGCTACACCTTC. This gives the protein CAIRYSLTVYGYTF.